One sample yielded the 8 T cell receptor beta chains listed below, sequenced in a study of shared clonotypes between healthy human individuals. Clones were sequenced by immunoSEQ multiplex PCR, and TCRdb holds only the in-frame ones, with some missing. Among roughly 2 million clones listed, about 94% were seen once. CD8 cells regarded as naive lacked CD45RO, were positively chosen for CCR7, and omitted terminally differentiated effector memory CD45RA+ cells. Sequencing was performed on naive CD8+ T cells sorted from blood. The receptors stem from a man aged 18 to 35 in good health.

The chain links TRBV6-6 to TRBJ2-7; TRBD2 might be the D (7 bases). Germline CDR1 and CDR2: MNHNY and SVGAGI (reference sequence). The CDR3 spans 12 residues. V was cut by 10 bases and J by 5 bases, with 15 bases left in between. This chain's CDR3 is CATWTGGHEQYF. The CDR3 region has the DNA TGTGCCACCTGGACGGGGGGCCACGAGCAGTACTTC.

This clone has just one count. This rearrangement joins TRBV7-9 to TRBJ2-1; D unclear. Per the germline V gene, CDR1 is SEHNR and CDR2 is FQNEAQ (reference sequence). The CDR3 consists of 13 residues. Trimming removed 5 bases from V and 2 bases from J, with 7 bases in between. CDR3 DNA: TGTGCCAGCAGCCCCTGGACCTACAATGAGCAGTTCTTC. Amino acids: CASSPWTYNEQFF.

The chain links TRBV2 to TRBJ2-7; 9 bases are a match to TRBD2. CDR1 and CDR2 from the germline V gene are SNHLY and FYNNEI. The CDR3 has 15 residues. V gave up 1 base and J gave up 3 bases; unmatched junction bases: 4. The DNA for the CDR3 is TGTGCCAGCAGTGAAGAGGTTAGCGGGAGCTACGAGCAGTACTTC. This codes for CASSEEVSGSYEQYF.

A few counts support this clone. The genes are TRBV6-5 and TRBJ1-2, with unresolved D. Deletions cut 0 bases from V and 4 bases from J, with 6 bases between. The CDR3 totals 13 residues. Per the germline V gene, CDR1 is MNHEY and CDR2 is SVGAGI. The DNA for the CDR3 is TGTGCCAGCAGTTACTCGGCCCTCTATGGCTACACCTTC. It encodes CASSYSALYGYTF.

V usage is TRBV6-5 and J usage is TRBJ1-2; a possible D gene is TRBD1 (5 bases). Germline-derived CDR1 and CDR2 are MNHEY and SVGAGI. Deletions cut 5 bases from V and 7 bases from J, with 17 bases between. The CDR3 consists of 14 residues. CDR3 amino acids: CASSQQAGSSGYTF. CDR3 DNA sequence: TGTGCCAGCAGTCAACAGGCGGGATCCAGTGGCTACACCTTC.

The chain is built from TRBV25-1 and TRBJ2-3; 11 positions match TRBD2. J gave up 4 bases and V 3 bases, and 3 bases lay outside the gene matches. CDR1 MGHDK and CDR2 SYGVNS come from the germline V gene. The CDR3 covers 15 residues. The CDR3 here is CASSDLAGGSDTQYF. CDR3 DNA sequence: TGTGCCAGCAGTGACCTAGCGGGAGGCTCAGATACGCAGTATTTT.

This chain links TRBV11-2 with TRBJ2-3; tentative D call: TRBD2 (5 bases). This CDR3 is 14 amino acids long. With 2 bases removed from V and 5 bases from J, the gap between germline ends came to 11 bases. Germline lookup yields CDR1 SGHAT and CDR2 FQNNGV. The CDR3 reads CASSLLAGGDTQYF. The CDR3 region has the DNA TGTGCCAGCAGCTTATTAGCAGGAGGAGATACGCAGTATTTT.

A remark on this clone: Compared with germline, one end of the junction differs, possibly owing to a read error. This chain joins TRBV2 and TRBJ1-4; D is ambiguous. Germline values: CDR1 SNHLY, CDR2 FYNNEI. CDR3 length: 18 residues. DNA of the CDR3: TGTGCCAGCACCCTTTTGGCCGCGCCTTCCGTAACTGATGAAAAACTGTTTTTT. Translated: CASTLLAAPSVTDEKLFF. The full variable domain, rest sourced from reference TRBV2 and TRBJ1-4, is EPEVTQTPSHQVTQMGQEVILRCVPISNHLYFYWYRQILGQKVEFLVSFYNNEISEKSEIFDDQFSVERPDGSNFTLKIRSTKLEDSAMYFCASTLLAAPSVTDEKLFFGSGTQLSVL.